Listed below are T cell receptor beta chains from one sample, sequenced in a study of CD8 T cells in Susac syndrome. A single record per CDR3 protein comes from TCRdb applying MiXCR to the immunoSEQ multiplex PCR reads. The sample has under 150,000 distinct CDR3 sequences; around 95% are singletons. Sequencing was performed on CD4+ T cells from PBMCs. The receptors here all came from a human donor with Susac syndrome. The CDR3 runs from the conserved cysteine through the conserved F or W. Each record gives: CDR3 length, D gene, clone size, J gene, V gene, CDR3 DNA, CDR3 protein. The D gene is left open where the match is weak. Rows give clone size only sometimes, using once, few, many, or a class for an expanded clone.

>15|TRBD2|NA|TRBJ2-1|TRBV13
TGTGCCAGCAGCTTAGGACTAGCGGACTACAATGAGCAGTTCTTC
CASSLGLADYNEQFF
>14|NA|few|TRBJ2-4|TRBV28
TGTGCCAGCAGCCCCCTTGGGCCCGAGGGCATTCAGTACTTC
CASSPLGPEGIQYF
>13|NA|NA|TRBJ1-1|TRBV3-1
TGTGCCAGCAGCCCAGCAGGGAACACTGAAGCTTTCTTT
CASSPAGNTEAFF
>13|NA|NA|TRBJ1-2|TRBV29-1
TGCAGCGTTGATCAGGCTAATAACTATGGCTACACCTTC
CSVDQANNYGYTF
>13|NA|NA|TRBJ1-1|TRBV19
TGTGCCAGTAATGGGGGGCCGAACACTGAAGCTTTCTTT
CASNGGPNTEAFF
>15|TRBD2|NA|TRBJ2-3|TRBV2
TGTGCCAGCAGTAGCCTAGCGGGCTTCACAGATACGCAGTATTTT
CASSSLAGFTDTQYF
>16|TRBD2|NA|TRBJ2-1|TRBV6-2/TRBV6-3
TGTGCCAGCAGTTCCCTCCGGACTAGCGGGAGAAATGAGCAGTTCTTC
CASSSLRTSGRNEQFF
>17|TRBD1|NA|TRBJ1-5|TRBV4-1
TGCGCCAGCAGCCAAGGAATTGGACAGGGACGCAATCAGCCCCAGCATTTT
CASSQGIGQGRNQPQHF
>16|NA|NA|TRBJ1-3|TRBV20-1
TGCAGTGCTAGAGAGTTGGGAGCTAGCTCTGGAAACACCATATATTTT
CSARELGASSGNTIYF
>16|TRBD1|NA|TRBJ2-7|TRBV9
TGTGCCAGCAGCGTAAGCTCCGGGACAGGGTTCTACGAGCAGTACTTC
CASSVSSGTGFYEQYF
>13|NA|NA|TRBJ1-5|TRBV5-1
TGCGCCAGCAGCTTGGTGGGAAATCAGCCCCAGCATTTT
CASSLVGNQPQHF
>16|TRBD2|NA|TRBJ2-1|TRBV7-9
TGTGCCAGCAGCTTAATGGCGGGGGGCCGATACAATGAGCAGTTCTTC
CASSLMAGGRYNEQFF
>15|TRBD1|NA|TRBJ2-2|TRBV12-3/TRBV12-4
TGTGCCAGCAGCGGACAGGGGATGAACACCGGGGAGCTGTTTTTT
CASSGQGMNTGELFF
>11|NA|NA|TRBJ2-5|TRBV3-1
TGTGCCAGCCAGACACAAGAGACCCAGTACTTC
CASQTQETQYF
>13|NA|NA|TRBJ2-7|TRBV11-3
TGTGCCAGCAGCTTGACTAGAACGGGGGAGCAGTACTTC
CASSLTRTGEQYF
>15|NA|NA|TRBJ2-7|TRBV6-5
TGTGCCAGCAGTTACTCCGACGGGGATACCTACGAGCAGTACTTC
CASSYSDGDTYEQYF
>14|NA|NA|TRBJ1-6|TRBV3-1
TGTGCCAGCAGGCTACTGCAGGGGAATTCACCCCTCCACTTT
CASRLLQGNSPLHF